Listed below are T cell receptor beta chains from one sample, sequenced in a study of identical twins. A single record per CDR3 protein comes from TCRdb applying MiXCR to the 5' RACE reads. The table includes fewer than 250,000 distinct CDR3 sequences, about 16% detected once. The same data also went into a second study, on T cells expressing NK-cell markers.

The sample comprised CD8+ T cells sorted from blood. Receptors originate from a woman under 30 in good health. Both conserved end residues are part of each CDR3. A D gene is named only where the DNA matches it firmly. Some rows mark clone size as missing; the rest say once, few, many or name a class of expanded clone.

J,size,V,D,DNA,CDR3
TRBJ2-5,few,TRBV4-2,.,TGTGCCAGCAGCCACGGAGGAGGAGAGACCCAGTACTTC,CASSHGGGETQYF
TRBJ2-1,few,TRBV4-1,.,TGCGCCAGCAGCCAAGAAGGGATTAGCTACAATGAGCAGTTCTTC,CASSQEGISYNEQFF
TRBJ2-1,few,TRBV10-3,TRBD2,TGTGCCATCAGTGATTTCGTGACTAGCGGGGGGCAGGATGAGCAGTTCTTC,CAISDFVTSGGQDEQFF
TRBJ1-2,few,TRBV28,.,TGTGCCAGCAGATTACAAGGGGTTTACTATGGCTACACCTTC,CASRLQGVYYGYTF
TRBJ1-1,few,TRBV4-1,.,TGCGCCAGCAGCCTATGGGGGAATGAAGCTTTCTTT,CASSLWGNEAFF
TRBJ2-1,few,TRBV4-3,.,TGCGCCAGCAGCCAAGAAGGTTCGACCAATGAGCAGTTCTTC,CASSQEGSTNEQFF
TRBJ2-1,few,TRBV7-2,.,TGTGCCAGCAGCTTAAACTTCCCCTCCTACAATGAGCAGTTCTTC,CASSLNFPSYNEQFF
TRBJ2-7,.,TRBV30,.,TGTGCCTGGAGTGTAGGTGTCGATGGGGTAATGAGGGCCTTCGAGCAGTACTTC,CAWSVGVDGVMRAFEQYF
TRBJ2-3,.,TRBV15,TRBD1,TGTGCCACCAGCAGGTCCGGGGACAGGCCCACAGATACGCAGTATTTT,CATSRSGDRPTDTQYF
TRBJ2-5,.,TRBV7-8,.,TGTGCCAGCAGCTCCCCGGACACCCGACCTACGGAGACCCAGTACTTC,CASSSPDTRPTETQYF
TRBJ2-1,few,TRBV6-2/TRBV6-3,.,TGTGCCAGCGGAAATCCGCAGTTCTTC,CASGNPQFF
TRBJ2-7,.,TRBV6-2/TRBV6-3,TRBD1,TGTGCCAGCAGTTGGGGGACAGAATCCTACGAGCAGTACTTC,CASSWGTESYEQYF
TRBJ2-3,few,TRBV6-4,.,TGTGCCAGCAGTGCGTCACCCACAGATACGCAGTATTTT,CASSASPTDTQYF
TRBJ2-7,few,TRBV13,TRBD2,TGTGCCAGCAGCTTAGGCACGGCTAGCGGGGGCCCTAACTACGAGCAGTACTTC,CASSLGTASGGPNYEQYF
TRBJ2-7,few,TRBV28,.,TGTGCCAGCGGAGTCAGGACCTTCCGAGCGGCCTACGAGCAGTACTTC,CASGVRTFRAAYEQYF
TRBJ2-1,few,TRBV6-4,.,TGTGCCACCCGACAGAACAATGAGCAGTTCTTC,CATRQNNEQFF
TRBJ1-1,.,TRBV6-2/TRBV6-3,.,TGTGCCAGCAGTTACGATTCGGGGGCGAACACTGAAGCTTTCTTT,CASSYDSGANTEAFF
TRBJ1-1,.,TRBV7-9,.,TGTGCCAGCAGCTTAGGTCCCACTGAAGCTTTCTTT,CASSLGPTEAFF
TRBJ1-1,few,TRBV20-1,TRBD1,TGCAGTGCTAGGGACGGACAGGGGTACACTGAAGCTTTCTTT,CSARDGQGYTEAFF
TRBJ2-7,few,TRBV10-3,.,TGTGCCATCAGTGAACTAAGCGAGCAGTACTTC,CAISELSEQYF
TRBJ2-1,few,TRBV12-3/TRBV12-4,.,TGTGCCAGCAGTCCTTGGACTATTTCCTACAATGAGCAGTTCTTC,CASSPWTISYNEQFF
TRBJ2-5,few,TRBV7-9,TRBD2,TGTGCCACCCGACTAGCGGCGGCACACAATTTTCAAGAGACCCAGTACTTC,CATRLAAAHNFQETQYF
TRBJ2-7,.,TRBV6-2/TRBV6-3,.,TGTGCCAGCAGTTACCGGATCTCCTACGAGCAGTACTTC,CASSYRISYEQYF
TRBJ2-7,.,TRBV3-1,.,TGTGCCAGCAGCCAAGACGTACACCGGGACATCACCTACGAGCAGTACTTC,CASSQDVHRDITYEQYF
TRBJ2-2,.,TRBV11-2,TRBD1,TGTGCCAGCAGCCCCTCAACCGGGACAGGGGACCCCGGGGAGCTGTTTTTT,CASSPSTGTGDPGELFF
TRBJ2-5,many,TRBV12-3/TRBV12-4,TRBD2,TGTGCCAGCACCGCGGGAGCGGGAGGTTCAGAGACCCAGTACTTC,CASTAGAGGSETQYF
TRBJ2-1,many,TRBV20-1,TRBD2,TGCAGTGCTAGAGGACTAGCGGACTACAATGAGCAGTTCTTC,CSARGLADYNEQFF
TRBJ2-7,.,TRBV29-1,.,TGCAGCGTTGTGGAGGACAGCTTCCTCTACGAGCAGTACTTC,CSVVEDSFLYEQYF
TRBJ2-1,.,TRBV12-3/TRBV12-4,.,TGTGCCAGCAGTCCCTATCGGGGGTACTACAATGAGCAGTTCTTC,CASSPYRGYYNEQFF
TRBJ2-3,few,TRBV6-1,TRBD2,TGTGCCAGCAGTGAGTCAGCGGGACGCACAGATACGCAGTATTTT,CASSESAGRTDTQYF
TRBJ1-5,few,TRBV7-2,.,TGTGCCAGCAGCCAAGGAGGGGGGTATCCGAGCAATCAGCCCCAGCATTTT,CASSQGGGYPSNQPQHF
TRBJ2-7,few,TRBV11-2,.,TGTGCCAGCAGCTTAGATCAGGACAGCACCTACGAGCAGTACTTC,CASSLDQDSTYEQYF
TRBJ2-1,.,TRBV6-2/TRBV6-3,.,TGTGCCAGCTCGGACTACCTCAATGAGCAGTTCTTC,CASSDYLNEQFF
TRBJ1-1,.,TRBV14,.,TGTGCCAGCAGCCCACTGCGGGTCACTGAAGCTTTCTTT,CASSPLRVTEAFF
TRBJ2-7,.,TRBV20-1,TRBD1,TGCAGTGCTAGAGATACTGGGACAGGGGCCTACGAGCAGTACTTC,CSARDTGTGAYEQYF
TRBJ2-3,few,TRBV20-1,TRBD2,TGCAGTGCTAGAGATATAACTAGCGGGGGGGCCTTAGCAGATACGCAGTATTTT,CSARDITSGGALADTQYF
TRBJ2-7,.,TRBV7-2,TRBD1,TGTGCCAGCAGCCCAGATTTTGGACAGGGGGTTTCCTACGAGCAGTACTTC,CASSPDFGQGVSYEQYF
TRBJ1-1,few,TRBV7-3,.,TGTGCCAGCAGCTTAACGGCGCGAATAATGAACACTGAAGCTTTCTTT,CASSLTARIMNTEAFF
TRBJ2-2,.,TRBV7-9,.,TGTGCCAGCAGCTTAGACGGGGGCGGGGAGCTGTTTTTT,CASSLDGGGELFF
TRBJ1-6,.,TRBV4-2,.,TGTGCCAGCAGCGAATCCATCACGCCTCCGGGACAAAAGGCCGCAACCTATAATTCACCCCTCCACTTT,CASSESITPPGQKAATYNSPLHF
TRBJ1-5,.,TRBV5-5,.,TGTGCCAGCAGCTTGGTTTACAGCAATCAGCCCCAGCATTTT,CASSLVYSNQPQHF
TRBJ2-7,.,TRBV20-1,.,TGCAGTGCTAGGGCGGGGCTCTACGAGCAGTACTTC,CSARAGLYEQYF
TRBJ2-1,.,TRBV5-6,.,TGTGCCAGCAGCCGACGGTCGGGCAATGAGCAGTTCTTC,CASSRRSGNEQFF
TRBJ1-1,.,TRBV5-1,.,TGCGCCAGCAGCGAGATCAGGGGAACGGACACTGAAGCTTTCTTT,CASSEIRGTDTEAFF
TRBJ2-7,.,TRBV20-1,TRBD1,TGCAGTGCTAGACCCCCCGGGACAGGGGCCGTCCACCCCTACGAGCAGTACTTC,CSARPPGTGAVHPYEQYF
TRBJ2-1,.,TRBV5-6,TRBD1,TGTGCCAGCAGCTTCGGGACAGGGCCTGAGCAGTTCTTC,CASSFGTGPEQFF
TRBJ2-7,.,TRBV9,.,TGTGCCAGCAGCGCCTTTACAGGGGAGGGCGAGCAGTACTTC,CASSAFTGEGEQYF
TRBJ2-7,many,TRBV7-9,TRBD1,TGTGCCAGCAGCTTCCCCAGGACAGGGGATACCTACGAGCAGTACTTC,CASSFPRTGDTYEQYF
TRBJ1-1,.,TRBV30,.,TGTGCCTGGAGTGTACGCGGAGCTTTCTTT,CAWSVRGAFF
TRBJ2-7,many,TRBV12-3/TRBV12-4,.,TGTGCCAGCAGTTTTTCTGGTGGCGAGCAGTACTTC,CASSFSGGEQYF
TRBJ1-2,few,TRBV4-3,.,TGCGCCAGCAGCCACCCTGGGACCCCGAATACGGATGGCTACACCTTC,CASSHPGTPNTDGYTF
TRBJ2-3,few,TRBV9,.,TGTGCCAGCAGCGTTCAGTTAGCAGATACGCAGTATTTT,CASSVQLADTQYF
TRBJ2-5,.,TRBV3-1,.,TGTGCCAGCAGCGCCCCGGGGACCATTAGGGCCCAGTACTTC,CASSAPGTIRAQYF